The rows below give T cell receptor beta chains drawn from one sample of a study of molecular identifiers for immune sequencing clone quantification. From the PCR reads, TCRdb called clonotypes with MiXCR, one entry per CDR3 protein. The repertoire has about 300,000 distinct CDR3 sequences, 20% to 25% of them found once; the top ten carry approximately 0.83%. The sequenced sample was naive CD8+ T cells from blood, with Jurkat cell RNA spiked in. The receptor set was obtained from a human donor in good health. Some libraries in this study had Jurkat cell RNA spiked in. Each CDR3 is given without its conserved first and last residue. The order of the fields is J gene, V gene, CDR3 protein.

j_gene: TRBJ1-1
v_gene: TRBV4-1
CDR3aa: ASSQVSVAEAF

j_gene: TRBJ2-6
v_gene: TRBV27
CDR3aa: ASRETSGGAYSGANVLT

j_gene: TRBJ2-5
v_gene: TRBV20-1
CDR3aa: SAARGQAWETQY

j_gene: TRBJ2-3
v_gene: TRBV20-1
CDR3aa: SASGTGDELWATDTQY

j_gene: TRBJ2-5
v_gene: TRBV28
CDR3aa: ASSPPASGQETQY

j_gene: TRBJ2-3
v_gene: TRBV6-5
CDR3aa: ASRPGPSDTQY

j_gene: TRBJ1-4
v_gene: TRBV12-3/TRBV12-4
CDR3aa: ASSLETPPAEKLF

j_gene: TRBJ2-1
v_gene: TRBV14
CDR3aa: ASNLAGGGFYNEQF

j_gene: TRBJ2-7
v_gene: TRBV5-6
CDR3aa: ASSLWGGLEQY

j_gene: TRBJ1-2
v_gene: TRBV27
CDR3aa: ASGLQGPYGYT

j_gene: TRBJ1-2
v_gene: TRBV6-2/TRBV6-3
CDR3aa: ASSYSYPFYGYT

j_gene: TRBJ1-2
v_gene: TRBV28
CDR3aa: ASSFDRTGSYGYT

j_gene: TRBJ2-7
v_gene: TRBV7-9
CDR3aa: ASSSRGPEQY

j_gene: TRBJ2-3
v_gene: TRBV11-2
CDR3aa: ASSLPFSTDTQY

j_gene: TRBJ2-7
v_gene: TRBV29-1
CDR3aa: SVEDRSRAPKYEQY

j_gene: TRBJ1-1
v_gene: TRBV7-2
CDR3aa: ADPTRAVTTEAF

j_gene: TRBJ1-1
v_gene: TRBV2
CDR3aa: ASSEGLMNTEAF

j_gene: TRBJ1-5
v_gene: TRBV4-3
CDR3aa: ASSQDSDDSNQPQH

j_gene: TRBJ2-7
v_gene: TRBV27
CDR3aa: ASGEVGVSEQY

j_gene: TRBJ1-1
v_gene: TRBV28
CDR3aa: ASSLSLGHLEAF

j_gene: TRBJ1-2
v_gene: TRBV6-6
CDR3aa: ASSLPRSGYT

j_gene: TRBJ1-1
v_gene: TRBV19
CDR3aa: ASSIDLIYTEAF

j_gene: TRBJ1-1
v_gene: TRBV6-5
CDR3aa: ASSYRGSNTEAF

j_gene: TRBJ1-2
v_gene: TRBV9
CDR3aa: AGSPWDSQIGGYT

j_gene: TRBJ2-1
v_gene: TRBV11-2
CDR3aa: ASSELAGGDEQF

j_gene: TRBJ1-1
v_gene: TRBV7-9
CDR3aa: ASSPPTGKNTEAF

j_gene: TRBJ2-3
v_gene: TRBV27
CDR3aa: ASSLWGTGGPDTQY

j_gene: TRBJ2-2
v_gene: TRBV6-1
CDR3aa: ASSEAWDGNTGELF

j_gene: TRBJ2-1
v_gene: TRBV30
CDR3aa: AWGTSGYNEQF

j_gene: TRBJ2-3
v_gene: TRBV11-2
CDR3aa: ASSLWTLDSTDTQY

j_gene: TRBJ2-7
v_gene: TRBV5-1
CDR3aa: ASTETGPGLEY

j_gene: TRBJ2-1
v_gene: TRBV13
CDR3aa: ASSTAGRDNEQF

j_gene: TRBJ2-7
v_gene: TRBV28
CDR3aa: ASSFLQGVGEQY

j_gene: TRBJ1-5
v_gene: TRBV12-3/TRBV12-4
CDR3aa: ASSWAQGKSNQPQH

j_gene: TRBJ1-3
v_gene: TRBV15
CDR3aa: ATSTRDPLLSSGNTIY

j_gene: TRBJ2-3
v_gene: TRBV7-9
CDR3aa: TSRTNELRTDTQY

j_gene: TRBJ2-7
v_gene: TRBV2
CDR3aa: ASRAGRGGAYEQY

j_gene: TRBJ1-2
v_gene: TRBV7-2
CDR3aa: ASSLSGIGRYYGYT

j_gene: TRBJ2-4
v_gene: TRBV12-3/TRBV12-4
CDR3aa: ASSQAGRIAKNIQY

j_gene: TRBJ2-4
v_gene: TRBV12-3/TRBV12-4
CDR3aa: ASSFLLTELAKNIQY

j_gene: TRBJ1-1
v_gene: TRBV7-9
CDR3aa: ASSLFWGNTEAF

j_gene: TRBJ2-3
v_gene: TRBV20-1
CDR3aa: SATVGMSTDTQY

j_gene: TRBJ2-7
v_gene: TRBV20-1
CDR3aa: SARPPTGSYEQY

j_gene: TRBJ2-7
v_gene: TRBV29-1
CDR3aa: SVDAESEQY

j_gene: TRBJ2-2
v_gene: TRBV24-1
CDR3aa: ATSDPGTGSGELF

j_gene: TRBJ1-5
v_gene: TRBV19
CDR3aa: ATWDHETGQPQH

j_gene: TRBJ1-1
v_gene: TRBV3-1
CDR3aa: ASSQVTHTEAF

j_gene: TRBJ1-4
v_gene: TRBV7-9
CDR3aa: ASSGVGPSKEKLF

j_gene: TRBJ2-7
v_gene: TRBV5-3
CDR3aa: ASSLAEGSRYEQY

j_gene: TRBJ2-1
v_gene: TRBV7-9
CDR3aa: ASSSKGTGHGEQF

j_gene: TRBJ1-2
v_gene: TRBV13
CDR3aa: ASSLGLQALGYT

j_gene: TRBJ2-7
v_gene: TRBV20-1
CDR3aa: SARDPLGAGGSSYEQY

j_gene: TRBJ1-1
v_gene: TRBV12-3/TRBV12-4
CDR3aa: ASSLTFENTEAF

j_gene: TRBJ2-3
v_gene: TRBV5-1
CDR3aa: ASTSVAVGAGDTQY

j_gene: TRBJ2-4
v_gene: TRBV13
CDR3aa: ASSLAQTLAKNIQY

j_gene: TRBJ2-3
v_gene: TRBV5-1
CDR3aa: ASSLEQGPGTDTQY

j_gene: TRBJ1-1
v_gene: TRBV29-1
CDR3aa: SVQAKGRAF

j_gene: TRBJ2-7
v_gene: TRBV27
CDR3aa: ASSPSTGPSLEY

j_gene: TRBJ1-3
v_gene: TRBV30
CDR3aa: AWSSGARSGNTIY